One sample yielded the 4 T cell receptor beta chains listed below, sequenced in a study of shared clonotypes between healthy human individuals. Data came from immunoSEQ multiplex PCR; TCRdb stores just in-frame clones and leaves some out. The profile shows around 2,000,000 clones, approximately 95% of them singletons. CD45RO-negative, CCR7-selected cells formed the naive CD8 fraction, which excluded terminally differentiated effector memory CD45RA+ cells. Sequencing used naive CD8+ T cells sorted from blood. These receptors were collected from a man in his late teens or twenties in good health.

The J gene is TRBJ2-7, the V gene TRBV6-1; no firm D call. Per germline, CDR1 MNHNS and CDR2 SASEGT. CDR3 size: 15 residues. Trimming took off 5 bases at V and 5 bases at J, with 19 bases between the two ends. DNA for the CDR3: TGTGCCAGCAGTCGACGGGTAGTCGAGTCCGACGAGCAGTACTTC. It translates to CASSRRVVESDEQYF.

This chain uses TRBV29-1 with TRBJ2-5; D may be TRBD1 (6 bases). In germline, CDR1 is SQVTM, CDR2 ANQGSEA. Trimming pared 7 bases from V and 4 bases from J, leaving 19 bases between. The CDR3 is 14 residues long. As DNA, the CDR3 is TGCAGCGCTGAGGTCAGGGGTTGGGGAGAGACCCAGTACTTC. It encodes CSAEVRGWGETQYF.

This clone was seen only once. The V call is TRBV4-3, the J call TRBJ2-5; no firm D call. Germline CDR1 and CDR2: LGHNA and YSLEER. This CDR3 has 13 residues. The V end lost 1 base, the J end lost 3 bases, and 6 bases lay between the germline ends. DNA of the CDR3: TGCGCCAGCAGCCAAGGGGCCGAAGAGACCCAGTACTTC. Amino acid sequence: CASSQGAEETQYF.

V and J are TRBV4-1 and TRBJ1-1; no clear D gene. The germline gives CDR1 MGHRA, CDR2 YSYEKL. V shed 2 bases and J shed 2 bases, with 9 bases lying between them. The CDR3 loop spans 14 amino acids. Here the CDR3 reads CASSQRSGNTEAFF. CDR3 DNA sequence: TGCGCCAGCAGCCAACGGTCTGGTAACACTGAAGCTTTCTTT.